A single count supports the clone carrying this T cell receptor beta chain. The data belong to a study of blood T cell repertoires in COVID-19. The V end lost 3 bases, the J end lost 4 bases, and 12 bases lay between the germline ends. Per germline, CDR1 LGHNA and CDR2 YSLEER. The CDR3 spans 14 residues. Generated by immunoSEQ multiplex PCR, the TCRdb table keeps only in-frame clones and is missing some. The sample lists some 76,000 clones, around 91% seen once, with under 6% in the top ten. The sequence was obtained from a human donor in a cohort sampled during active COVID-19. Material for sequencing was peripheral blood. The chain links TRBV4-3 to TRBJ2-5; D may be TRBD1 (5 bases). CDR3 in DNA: TGCGCCAGCAGCCACGGCCAGGGTTTAGAGACCCAGTACTTC. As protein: CASSHGQGLETQYF.